The 22 T cell receptor beta chains given below trace back to one sample, sequenced in a study of T cell responses to AZD1222 COVID-19 vaccine. Only in-frame clones appear in the TCRdb table, and some are missing; sequencing was by immunoSEQ multiplex PCR. The data hold about 100,000 clones, with approximately 87% observed a single time. The starting material was peripheral blood, obtained on day 0 of AZD1222 vaccination. The receptors originated from an adult in good health.

This chain links TRBV9 with TRBJ1-6; no firm D call. V gave up 4 bases and J gave up 6 bases, with 14 bases separating them. The CDR3 loop spans 15 amino acids. Looked up from germline, CDR1 is SGDLS and CDR2 is YYNGEE. CDR3 DNA: TGTGCCAGCAGCTCCACTACGGGATCTAATTCACCCCTCCACTTT. Amino acids: CASSSTTGSNSPLHF.

V is TRBV2 and J is TRBJ2-7; 7 bases fit TRBD1. CDR1 and CDR2 from the germline V gene are SNHLY and FYNNEI. The V gene end was trimmed by 5 bases and the J gene end by 0 bases; junction bases not matched to a gene: 4. This CDR3 spans 14 amino acids. The CDR3 sequence is CASSPGTASYEQYF. As DNA, the CDR3 is TGTGCCAGCAGTCCCGGGACAGCCTCCTACGAGCAGTACTTC.

The rearrangement joins TRBV6-4 to TRBJ1-5; maybe TRBD1 (5 bases). Germline V gene lookup returns CDR1 MRHNA and CDR2 SNTAGT. The CDR3 length is 15 residues. V lost 3 bases, J lost 1 base, and 10 bases lay in between. Written as DNA, the CDR3 is TGTGCCAGCAGTGAATTTGGGGGGAGCAATCAGCCCCAGCATTTT. It codes for CASSEFGGSNQPQHF.

The chain uses TRBV27 and TRBJ2-7, with 9 bases aligning to TRBD2. V shed 11 bases and J 3 bases; nucleotides not matched to a gene: 14. There are 15 residues in the CDR3. CDR1 and CDR2 (germline): MNHEY, SMNVEV (reference sequence). The CDR3 is CARRRPGRGGYEQYF. The CDR3 nucleotides read TGTGCCCGCCGCCGGCCGGGGCGGGGGGGCTACGAGCAGTACTTC.

This chain links TRBV2 with TRBJ2-7; 11 nucleotides match TRBD1. CDR1 SNHLY and CDR2 FYNNEI come from the germline V gene. CDR3 length equals 14 residues. The junction had 3 bases not matched to a gene; V was cut back by 6 bases and J by 2 bases. The CDR3 is CASRAGQGAYEQYF. DNA of the CDR3: TGTGCCAGCAGGGCGGGACAGGGGGCCTACGAGCAGTACTTC. Full variable domain (rest looked up from reference TRBV2 and TRBJ2-7): EPEVTQTPSHQVTQMGQEVILRCVPISNHLYFYWYRQILGQKVEFLVSFYNNEISEKSEIFDDQFSVERPDGSNFTLKIRSTKLEDSAMYFCASRAGQGAYEQYFGPGTRLTVT.

This chain joins TRBV18 and TRBJ2-1; the match to TRBD2 covers 11 bases. The CDR3 spans 17 residues. Germline CDR1 is KGHSH and CDR2 is LQKENI. The trim removed 0 bases at V and 10 bases at J, leaving 11 bases unmatched. The CDR3 reads CASSPPNSLAGEPEQFF. As DNA, the CDR3 is TGTGCCAGCTCACCACCGAATTCACTAGCGGGGGAGCCCGAGCAGTTCTTC.

This clone was found once. The chain uses TRBV28 and TRBJ2-7; D remains unclear. V was shortened by 7 bases and J by 0 bases, with 13 bases between the two germline ends. There are 14 residues in the CDR3. The germline V gene has CDR1 MDHEN and CDR2 SYDVKM. The CDR3 sequence: CASTPGAGSYEQYF. CDR3 DNA sequence: TGTGCCAGCACCCCCGGAGCAGGCTCCTACGAGCAGTACTTC.

This clone was seen only a few times. The chain recombines TRBV5-6 with TRBJ2-2, with unresolved D. V was clipped by 0 bases and J by 3 bases, with 12 bases between them. CDR1 is SGHDT and CDR2 is YYEEEE in the germline V gene. The CDR3 spans 16 residues. CDR3 nucleotide sequence: TGTGCCAGCAGCTTGGTAGTTGCGTGGGACACCGGGGAGCTGTTTTTT. Translation: CASSLVVAWDTGELFF.

This chain joins TRBV5-1 and TRBJ1-4; 8 nucleotides agree with TRBD1. The CDR3 consists of 16 residues. Germline CDR1 is SGHRS and CDR2 is YFSETQ. V dropped 3 bases and J dropped 5; count of bases not matched to a gene: 9. The CDR3 nucleotides read TGCGCCAGCAGCTCCCACCCACAGGGGGGGAATGAAAAACTGTTTTTT. Translated, it gives CASSSHPQGGNEKLFF.

The gene calls are TRBV4-3 and TRBJ1-6; D gene unclear. The CDR3 is made up of 15 amino acids. Germline V gene sequence: CDR1 LGHNA, CDR2 YSLEER. Deletions cut 1 base from V and 1 base from J, with 5 bases between. CDR3 bases: TGCGCCAGCAGCCAAGGGTGGTCCTATAATTCACCCCTCCACTTT. Its protein is CASSQGWSYNSPLHF.

The chain combines TRBV5-1 with TRBJ2-5, with a tentative D call TRBD1 (5 bases). This CDR3 is 16 amino acids long. The germline CDR1 and CDR2 sequences are SGHRS and YFSETQ. Trimming shortened V by 1 base and J by 1 base, and 14 bases separated the two germline ends. The CDR3: CASSLRDSFSQETQYF. In DNA form, the CDR3 reads TGCGCCAGCAGCTTGAGAGACAGTTTTTCCCAAGAGACCCAGTACTTC.

This clone was recorded a few times. The J gene is TRBJ2-2, the V gene TRBV12-5; TRBD2 aligns across 13 bases. The CDR3 runs 16 residues. Germline V gene lookup returns CDR1 LGHNT and CDR2 FRNRAP. V shed 6 bases and J 2 bases; nucleotides not matched to a gene: 3. The CDR3 nucleotides are TGTGCTAGTGGAAGACTAGCGGGGGGCAACACCGGGGAGCTGTTTTTT. This translates into CASGRLAGGNTGELFF.

The rearrangement uses TRBV3-1 (or the pseudogene TRBV3-2) and TRBJ1-2, with TRBD1 as a possible D gene (6 bases). With 1 base removed from V and 8 bases from J, the gap between germline ends came to 17 bases. This CDR3 is built from 15 residues. Germline assignment: CDR1 LGHDT and CDR2 YNNKEL (reference sequence). The CDR3 region has the DNA TGTGCCAGCAGCCAAGGAACTGGACAGTCCCCGGGCTACACCTTC. This translates into CASSQGTGQSPGYTF.

The J gene is TRBJ2-2, the V gene TRBV7-8, with TRBD2 identical over 9 bases. The CDR3 consists of 17 residues. V was clipped by 5 bases and J by 9 bases; unmatched bases: 16. The V gene's germline CDR1 is SGHVS and CDR2 FQNEAQ. In DNA form, the CDR3 reads TGTGCCAGCAGCCCTAGCAGCGGGGGGTCCGGCTTGAGGGAGCTGTTTTTT. Translated: CASSPSSGGSGLRELFF. Full variable domain (missing parts from reference TRBV7-8 and TRBJ2-2): GAGVSQSPRYKVAKRGQDVALRCDPISGHVSLFWYQQALGQGPEFLTYFQNEAQLDKSGLPSDRFFAERPEGSVSTLKIQRTQQEDSAVYLCASSPSSGGSGLRELFFGEGSRLTVL.

The V call is TRBV3-1 (or the pseudogene TRBV3-2), the J call TRBJ2-3, with D perhaps matching TRBD1 or TRBD2 (5 bases each). The germline gives CDR1 LGHDT, CDR2 YNNKEL (reference sequence). This CDR3 contains 12 residues. Trimming took off 3 bases at V and 4 bases at J, with 5 bases between the two ends. The CDR3 DNA reads as TGTGCCAGCAGCCAGGGGGCAGATACGCAGTATTTT. Encoded protein: CASSQGADTQYF.

The chain combines TRBV19 with TRBJ1-4, with D uncertain. The germline V gene has CDR1 LNHDA and CDR2 SQIVND (reference sequence). CDR3 length equals 12 residues. Trimming cost V 8 bases and J 10 bases, with 14 bases left between them. CDR3 nucleotides: TGTGCCAGTTCTAATCCACCAGGAAAACTGTTTTTT. This gives the protein CASSNPPGKLFF.

The CDR3: CASSLGKSYGYTF. CDR3 sequence (DNA): TGCGCCAGCAGCTTGGGGAAGAGCTATGGCTACACCTTC. This chain connects TRBV5-1 to TRBJ1-2; D not resolved. This CDR3 contains 13 residues. The V gene's germline CDR1 is SGHRS and CDR2 YFSETQ. Trimming pared 0 bases from V and 4 bases from J, leaving 7 bases between.

The genes are TRBV27 and TRBJ2-7; TRBD1 agrees at 7 bases. The trim removed 4 bases at V and 1 base at J, leaving 10 bases unmatched. Germline V CDR1 and CDR2: MNHEY, SMNVEV (reference sequence). This CDR3 has 16 amino acids. This CDR3 reads CASSSLQGQASYEQYF. In DNA, the CDR3 is TGTGCCAGCAGTTCTCTTCAAGGACAGGCATCCTACGAGCAGTACTTC.

The chain uses TRBV9 and TRBJ1-4; the D gene is possibly TRBD1 (5 bases). The germline V gene encodes CDR1 SGDLS and CDR2 YYNGEE. The CDR3 length is 14 residues. The V gene lost 3 bases and the J gene lost 8 bases, with 14 bases spanning the gap. CDR3: CASSDGALGEKLFF. CDR3 bases: TGTGCCAGCAGCGACGGGGCACTAGGGGAAAAACTGTTTTTT.

This rearrangement joins TRBV21-1 to TRBJ2-2; the D call TRBD1 from the table was never checked on the DNA. TRBV21-1 counts as a pseudogene. The CDR3 totals 15 residues. The CDR3 coding sequence is TGTGCCAGCAGCAAAGGACAGGGGGATTCCGGGGAGCTGTTTTTT. Residues: CASSKGQGDSGELFF.

V and J are TRBV4-3 and TRBJ1-2, with D maybe TRBD1 (5 bases). The CDR3 runs 14 residues. V was shortened by 1 base and J by 4 bases, with 10 bases between the two germline ends. CDR1 is LGHNA, CDR2 YSLEER, per germline. The CDR3 protein is CASSQVGAGYGYTF. CDR3 nucleotide sequence: TGCGCCAGCAGCCAAGTCGGGGCGGGCTATGGCTACACCTTC.

CDR3 DNA: TGTGCCAGTAGTATAGATCTTAATTCACCCCTCCACTTT. Protein product: CASSIDLNSPLHF. This chain uses TRBV19 with TRBJ1-6, with D hard to call. CDR1 and CDR2 from the germline V gene are LNHDA and SQIVND (reference sequence). This CDR3 comprises 13 residues. V was pared by 0 bases and J by 6 bases, with 3 bases between.